This TCR beta chain was captured by sequencing in a study of T cell repertoires in cytomegalovirus infection. Study-wide findings and caveats: It was HLA-C-restricted CMV-specific TCR beta clonotypes that dominated the response ex vivo.

In the case of this clonotype: The antigen remains unidentified.

MiXCR, run by TCRdb on the reads, gives a single entry per CDR3 protein. The table shows roughly 920,000 distinct CDR3 sequences, with less than 40% occurring only once. Between the trimmed V and J ends, which lost 3 bases and 7 bases, there was a span of 15 bases. CDR3 length: 15 residues. The V gene's germline CDR1 is KGHDR and CDR2 SFDVKD. This TCR was recovered from a human donor in good health (CMV status not recorded). Some clones in this sample may be carry-over from other donors' samples. V usage is TRBV24-1 and J usage is TRBJ1-3; D call uncertain. The source was cultured CD8+ T cells from PBMCs, collected from culture after CMV antigen stimulation. The CDR3 DNA follows: TGTGCCACCAGTGATCCGACGGACCCCGGGAACACCATATATTTT. As protein: CATSDPTDPGNTIYF.